These 9 T cell receptor beta chains originate from one sample sequenced in a study of blood T cell repertoires in COVID-19. Profiling relied on immunoSEQ multiplex PCR, and the TCRdb table lists in-frame clones only, not all of them. The table records fewer than 130,000 clones, roughly 87% of them present only once. What was sequenced was peripheral blood. Receptors originate from a human donor in a cohort sampled during active COVID-19.

The V gene is TRBV27, the J gene TRBJ1-5; TRBD1 might be the D (5 bases). V was cut by 5 bases and J by 7 bases, with 21 bases left in between. The CDR3 contains 16 residues. Germline V gene lookup returns CDR1 MNHEY and CDR2 SMNVEV (reference sequence). The CDR3 region is CASSTGWGGPGQPQHF. CDR3 coding DNA: TGTGCCAGCAGTACGGGCTGGGGGGGTCCGGGACAGCCCCAGCATTTT.

The J gene is TRBJ1-2, the V gene TRBV20-1, with TRBD1 identical over 8 bases. V gave up 2 bases and J gave up 14 bases; unmatched junction bases: 7. Germline V gene lookup returns CDR1 DFQATT and CDR2 SNEGSKA (reference sequence). There are 11 residues in the CDR3. CDR3: CSARIDRGITF. The CDR3 coding sequence is TGCAGTGCTAGAATCGACAGGGGAATAACCTTC.

This clone occurred a few times. V usage is TRBV6-5 and J usage is TRBJ1-1, with D possibly matching TRBD1 (5 bases). V was clipped by 6 bases and J by 0 bases, with 11 bases between them. The CDR3 sequence is 14 residues long. CDR1 MNHEY and CDR2 SVGAGI come from the germline V gene. This CDR3 is CASSPTEMNTEAFF. The CDR3 coding sequence is TGTGCCAGCAGCCCGACAGAGATGAACACTGAAGCTTTCTTT.

The genes are TRBV7-9 and TRBJ2-1, with D maybe TRBD1 (5 bases). The germline V and J ends were trimmed by 5 bases and 6 bases, with 23 bases remaining between them. This CDR3 is 17 amino acids long. Germline V gene lookup returns CDR1 SEHNR and CDR2 FQNEAQ (reference sequence). The chain's CDR3 is CASSPALSREGVNEQFF. The CDR3 DNA follows: TGTGCCAGCAGCCCTGCGCTGAGTAGGGAAGGGGTCAATGAGCAGTTCTTC.

V is TRBV9 and J is TRBJ2-5, with 7 nucleotides matching TRBD2. Looked up from germline, CDR1 is SGDLS and CDR2 is YYNGEE. The CDR3 is 13 residues long. V shed 2 bases and J 5 bases; nucleotides not matched to a gene: 3. DNA of the CDR3: TGTGCCAGCAGCGTCGACGGGGGGGAGACCCAGTACTTC. It specifies CASSVDGGETQYF. Supplemented by reference TRBV9 and TRBJ2-5, the full variable domain reads DSGVTQTPKHLITATGQRVTLRCSPRSGDLSVYWYQQSLDQGLQFLIQYYNGEERAKGNILERFSAQQFPDLHSELNLSSLELGDSALYFCASSVDGGETQYFGPGTRLLVL.

V gene TRBV19 combines with J gene TRBJ1-5, with unresolved D. Trimming removed 0 bases at V and 6 bases at J, with 6 bases between. CDR1 is LNHDA, CDR2 SQIVND, per germline (reference sequence). CDR3 length equals 13 residues. The chain's CDR3 is CASSIEGSQPQHF. As DNA, the CDR3 is TGTGCCAGTAGTATAGAGGGGAGTCAGCCCCAGCATTTT.

V is TRBV20-1 and J is TRBJ2-1; the match to TRBD2 covers 8 bases. The CDR3 extends over 13 amino acids. From germline, CDR1 is DFQATT and CDR2 SNEGSKA (reference sequence). Trimming at V came to 3 bases and at J to 5 bases, leaving 3 bases not matched to a gene. The CDR3 is CSASLRGDNEQFF. Here the CDR3 DNA reads TGCAGTGCTAGTTTGCGGGGGGACAATGAGCAGTTCTTC.

V gene TRBV15 combines with J gene TRBJ1-1; weak D call: TRBD1 (5 bases). The CDR3 runs 13 residues. Germline V gene sequence: CDR1 LNHNV, CDR2 YYDKDF (reference sequence). Deletions cut 1 base from V and 8 bases from J, with 11 bases between. The chain's CDR3 is CATSRVLQGEAFF. CDR3 nucleotide sequence: TGTGCCACCAGCAGAGTACTTCAGGGAGAAGCTTTCTTT.

This chain links TRBV5-1 with TRBJ2-1; TRBD2 might be the D (5 bases). Germline lookup yields CDR1 SGHRS and CDR2 YFSETQ. The CDR3 runs 16 residues. V shed 0 bases and J shed 1 base, with 11 bases lying between them. The chain's CDR3 is CASSLDGVGSYNEQFF. CDR3 nucleotide sequence: TGCGCCAGCAGCTTGGACGGGGTGGGTTCCTACAATGAGCAGTTCTTC.